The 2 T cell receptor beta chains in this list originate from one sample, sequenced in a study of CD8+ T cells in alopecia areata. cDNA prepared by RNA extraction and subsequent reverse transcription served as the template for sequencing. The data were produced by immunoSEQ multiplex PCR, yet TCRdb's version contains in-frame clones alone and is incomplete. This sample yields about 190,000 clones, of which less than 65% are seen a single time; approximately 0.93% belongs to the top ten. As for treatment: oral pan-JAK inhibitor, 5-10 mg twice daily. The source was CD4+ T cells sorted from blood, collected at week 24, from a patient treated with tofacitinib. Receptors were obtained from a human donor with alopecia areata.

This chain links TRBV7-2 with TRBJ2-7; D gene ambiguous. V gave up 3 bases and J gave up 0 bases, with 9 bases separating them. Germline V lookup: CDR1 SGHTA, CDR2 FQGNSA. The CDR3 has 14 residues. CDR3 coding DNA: TGTGCCAGCAGCTTTGACACGATCTCCTACGAGCAGTACTTC. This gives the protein CASSFDTISYEQYF.

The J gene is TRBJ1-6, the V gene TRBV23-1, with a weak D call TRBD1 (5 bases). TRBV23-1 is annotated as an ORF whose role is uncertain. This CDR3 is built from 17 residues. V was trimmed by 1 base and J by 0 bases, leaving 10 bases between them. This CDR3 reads CASSQCSGSSYNSPLHF. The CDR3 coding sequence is TGCGCCAGCAGTCAATGCTCAGGGAGCTCCTATAATTCACCCCTCCACTTT.